The 20 T cell receptor beta chains listed next were all sequenced from one sample in a study of glioma-infiltrating T cells after dendritic cell vaccination. Documented time point: after dendritic cell vaccination, including at tumor progression/relapse. Profiled with immunoSEQ multiplex PCR; TCRdb holds only in-frame clones, not every one. The table lists tens of thousands of clones, around nine tenths of them singletons. Sequences were derived from blood, sampled after dendritic cell vaccination. These receptors were taken from a human donor with glioblastoma.

V and J are TRBV11-3 and TRBJ2-4; TRBD1 aligns across 9 bases. The V gene's germline CDR1 is SGHNT and CDR2 YENEEA. This CDR3 has 19 amino acids. The V and J ends lost 3 bases and 5 bases, in that order; junction bases with no gene match: 17. The CDR3 reads CASSFARTTGGDRENIQYF. CDR3 sequence (DNA): TGTGCCAGCAGCTTCGCTCGCACTACAGGGGGCGATCGGGAAAACATTCAGTACTTC.

V is TRBV18 and J is TRBJ1-1; 9 bases align to TRBD1. Germline lookup yields CDR1 KGHSH and CDR2 LQKENI. V lost 3 bases, J lost 2 bases, and 4 bases stayed unmatched. This CDR3 comprises 15 residues. CDR3 amino acids: CASSPVTGGNTEAFF. CDR3 sequence (DNA): TGTGCCAGCTCACCCGTAACAGGGGGCAACACTGAAGCTTTCTTT.

The chain couples TRBV9 to TRBJ1-2; D is undetermined. Germline V gene sequence: CDR1 SGDLS, CDR2 YYNGEE. The CDR3 has 12 amino acids. The ends were cut back, 2 bases at V and 1 base at J, with 3 bases in the middle. CDR3 in DNA: TGTGCCAGCAGCGTCTATAACTATGGCTACACCTTC. Protein sequence: CASSVYNYGYTF.

This clone was seen a single time. V gene TRBV6-5 combines with J gene TRBJ2-7, with D hard to call. The CDR3 spans 13 residues. V was clipped by 2 bases and J by 3 bases, with 8 bases between them. Germline lookup yields CDR1 MNHEY and CDR2 SVGAGI. The CDR3 loop is CASSYGPLYEQYF. Written as DNA, the CDR3 is TGTGCCAGCAGTTACGGGCCTCTCTACGAGCAGTACTTC.

The rearrangement joins TRBV30 to TRBJ1-5, with D perhaps matching TRBD1 (6 bases). Germline V CDR1 and CDR2: GTSNPN, SVGIG (reference sequence). The CDR3 sequence is 15 residues long. V was shortened by 4 bases and J by 0 bases, with 13 bases between the two germline ends. The CDR3 reads CAWTLTGNSNQPQHF. CDR3 DNA: TGTGCCTGGACCCTGACAGGCAATAGCAATCAGCCCCAGCATTTT.

Only one count was recorded for this clone. V is TRBV5-6 and J is TRBJ2-2; D may be TRBD2 (5 bases). The germline V gene encodes CDR1 SGHDT and CDR2 YYEEEE. CDR3 length: 15 residues. Between the trimmed V and J ends, which lost 1 base and 4 bases, there was a span of 11 bases. In DNA, the CDR3 is TGTGCCAGCAGCTTGCGGAGGCCGGGCACCGGGGAGCTGTTTTTT. It encodes CASSLRRPGTGELFF.

This clone was seen once. The V and J genes are TRBV7-2 and TRBJ2-1; TRBD2 aligns across 9 bases. This CDR3 is 15 amino acids long. Trimming took 6 bases from V and 5 from J; bases not matched to a gene: 8. Per the germline V gene, CDR1 is SGHTA and CDR2 is FQGNSA. CDR3 DNA: TGTGCCAGCAGGATTAGCGGGAGCTCACACAATGAGCAGTTCTTC. As protein: CASRISGSSHNEQFF.

The V and J genes are TRBV7-9 and TRBJ1-2; TRBD1 is a possible D gene (6 bases). CDR1 SEHNR and CDR2 FQNEAQ come from the germline V gene (reference sequence). V gave up 1 base and J gave up 1 base, with 10 bases separating them. The CDR3 consists of 15 residues. The CDR3 nucleotides read TGTGCCAGCAGCTTAGAAACAGGGAGTAACTATGGCTACACCTTC. It specifies CASSLETGSNYGYTF.

J is TRBJ1-2 and V is TRBV18; TRBD1 matches at 7 bases. CDR3 length equals 16 residues. The ends lost 1 base at V and 4 bases at J; junction bases unmatched: 9. Germline V gives CDR1 KGHSH, CDR2 LQKENI. CDR3 coding DNA: TGTGCCAGCTCACCACTAACAGGGGACTCGTTCTATGGCTACACCTTC. This encodes CASSPLTGDSFYGYTF. Together with reference TRBV18 and TRBJ1-2, the CDR3 gives the full variable domain: NAGVMQNPRHLVRRRGQEARLRCSPMKGHSHVYWYRQLPEEGLKFMVYLQKENIIDESGMPKERFSAEFPKEGPSILRIQQVVRGDSAAYFCASSPLTGDSFYGYTFGSGTRLTVV.

This rearrangement joins TRBV5-1 to TRBJ2-5; 9 positions match TRBD2. The CDR3 runs 16 residues. Germline CDR1 reads SGHRS; CDR2 reads YFSETQ. The V gene end was trimmed by 2 bases and the J gene end by 0 bases; junction bases not matched to a gene: 5. CDR3 sequence reads: CASSFGSGGYQETQYF. CDR3 DNA: TGCGCCAGCAGCTTTGGGAGCGGGGGGTACCAAGAGACCCAGTACTTC.

A few counts support this clone. The chain carries TRBV5-4 and TRBJ1-5; 7 positions agree with TRBD1. This CDR3 region has 15 residues. In germline, CDR1 is SGHNT, CDR2 YYREEE (reference sequence). J gave up 6 bases and V 3 bases, and 9 bases lay outside the gene matches. CDR3 DNA sequence: TGTGCCAGCAGCTCCGACAGGGCGGTCGGTCAGCCCCAGCATTTT. This encodes CASSSDRAVGQPQHF.

The rearrangement links TRBV7-9 to TRBJ1-1, with no clear D. Germline V gives CDR1 SEHNR, CDR2 FQNEAQ (reference sequence). The CDR3 length is 14 residues. The V end lost 3 bases, the J end lost 2 bases, and 10 bases lay between the germline ends. The CDR3 here is CASSLSRLNTEAFF. The DNA of the CDR3 is TGTGCCAGCAGCTTGTCCCGGTTAAACACTGAAGCTTTCTTT.

The chain joins TRBV29-1 to TRBJ2-7; the match to TRBD2 covers 7 bases. J gave up 0 bases and V 3 bases, and 5 bases lay outside the gene matches. Germline assignment: CDR1 SQVTM and CDR2 ANQGSEA. This CDR3 contains 14 residues. This CDR3 is CSVEGEGLSYEQYF. CDR3 DNA: TGCAGCGTTGAGGGGGAGGGACTCTCCTACGAGCAGTACTTC.

This chain joins TRBV6-5 and TRBJ1-2; no clear D gene. Trimming pared 4 bases from V and 4 bases from J, leaving 13 bases between. The CDR3 contains 14 residues. Germline CDR1 and CDR2: MNHEY and SVGAGI. CDR3 nucleotides: TGTGCCAGCAGTTCCCCGGCTGGAGGCTATGGCTACACCTTC. Translating gives CASSSPAGGYGYTF.

The rearrangement joins TRBV5-8 to TRBJ1-1, with D maybe TRBD1 (5 bases). Trimming left V 1 base short and J 5 bases short, with 12 bases between. From germline, CDR1 is SGHTS and CDR2 YDEGEE. The CDR3 spans 14 residues. The CDR3 loop is CASSLSGGGTEAFF. The CDR3 nucleotides read TGTGCCAGCAGCTTGTCCGGGGGGGGGACTGAAGCTTTCTTT.

This chain links TRBV5-4 with TRBJ1-2; TRBD1 agrees at 7 bases. This CDR3 is built from 14 residues. V dropped 4 bases and J dropped 4; count of bases not matched to a gene: 7. The germline V gene encodes CDR1 SGHNT and CDR2 YYREEE (reference sequence). For the CDR3, the DNA is TGTGCCAGCAGCCCCGACAGGGTCGGCTATGGCTACACCTTC. It specifies CASSPDRVGYGYTF.

This clone was recorded once. The chain couples TRBV6-6 to TRBJ1-1; 10 bases agree with TRBD1. The CDR3 covers 14 residues. Germline lookup yields CDR1 MNHNY and CDR2 SVGAGI (reference sequence). With V trimmed by 8 bases and J by 7 bases, 10 bases remained unmatched. As DNA, the CDR3 is TGTGCCAGCGGGCCGGGACAGGGGCGCTTTGAAGCTTTCTTT. Translated, it gives CASGPGQGRFEAFF.

In its sample, this clone was seen once. The rearrangement links TRBV7-6 to TRBJ1-1, with D possibly matching TRBD1 (5 bases). With 5 bases removed from V and 0 bases from J, the gap between germline ends came to 13 bases. Germline CDR1 is SGHVS and CDR2 is FNYEAQ. This CDR3 has 15 residues. This CDR3 is CASSPDLTVNTEAFF. The CDR3 nucleotides read TGTGCCAGCAGCCCAGACCTGACAGTGAACACTGAAGCTTTCTTT.

The rearrangement uses TRBV7-9 and TRBJ2-1; D might be TRBD2 (6 bases). The germline gives CDR1 SEHNR, CDR2 FQNEAQ (reference sequence). Trimming removed 2 bases at V and 8 bases at J, with 13 bases between. CDR3 length equals 14 residues. This CDR3 is CASSLMSPGDEQFF. Here the CDR3 DNA reads TGTGCCAGCAGCTTAATGTCCCCGGGGGATGAGCAGTTCTTC.

V gene TRBV5-4 combines with J gene TRBJ2-3; D not resolved. The CDR3 runs to 14 residues. CDR1 is SGHNT and CDR2 is YYREEE in the germline V gene (reference sequence). V lost 2 bases and J 1 base, leaving 8 bases between the germline ends. In DNA form, the CDR3 reads TGTGCCAGCAGCTTCACTTCCGGCACAGATACGCAGTATTTT. Residues: CASSFTSGTDTQYF.